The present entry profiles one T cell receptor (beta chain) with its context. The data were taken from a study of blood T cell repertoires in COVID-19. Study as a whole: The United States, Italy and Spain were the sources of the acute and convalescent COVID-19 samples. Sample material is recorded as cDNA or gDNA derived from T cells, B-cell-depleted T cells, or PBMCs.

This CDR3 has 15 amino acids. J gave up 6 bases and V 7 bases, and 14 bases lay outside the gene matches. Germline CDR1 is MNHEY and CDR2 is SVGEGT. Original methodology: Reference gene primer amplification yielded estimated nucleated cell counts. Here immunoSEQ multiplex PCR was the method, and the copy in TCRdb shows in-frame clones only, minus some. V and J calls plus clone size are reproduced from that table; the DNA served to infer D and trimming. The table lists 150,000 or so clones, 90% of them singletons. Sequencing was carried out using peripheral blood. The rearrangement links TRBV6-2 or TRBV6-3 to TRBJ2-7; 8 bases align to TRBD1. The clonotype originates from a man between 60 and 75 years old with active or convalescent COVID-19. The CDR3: CASNPLTGAPGEQYF. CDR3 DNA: TGTGCCAGCAACCCCCTGACAGGGGCTCCCGGCGAGCAGTACTTC.